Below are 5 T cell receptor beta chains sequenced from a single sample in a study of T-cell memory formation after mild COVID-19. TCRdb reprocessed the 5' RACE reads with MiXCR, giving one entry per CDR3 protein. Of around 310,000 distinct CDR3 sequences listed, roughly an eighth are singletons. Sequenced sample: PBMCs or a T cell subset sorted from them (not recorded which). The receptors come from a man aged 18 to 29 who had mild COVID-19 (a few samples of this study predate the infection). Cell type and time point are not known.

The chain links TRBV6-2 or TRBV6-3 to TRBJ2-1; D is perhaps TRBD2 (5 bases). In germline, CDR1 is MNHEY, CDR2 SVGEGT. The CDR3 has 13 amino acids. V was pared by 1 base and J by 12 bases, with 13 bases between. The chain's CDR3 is CASSYLGTRGQFF. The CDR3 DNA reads TGTGCCAGCAGTTACTTGGGAACTCGGGGGCAGTTCTTC.

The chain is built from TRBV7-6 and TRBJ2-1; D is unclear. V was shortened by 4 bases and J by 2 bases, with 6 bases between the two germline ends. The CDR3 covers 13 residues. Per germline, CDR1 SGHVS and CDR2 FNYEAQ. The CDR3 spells CASSSAAYNEQFF. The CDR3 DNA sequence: TGTGCCAGCAGCTCGGCTGCCTACAATGAGCAGTTCTTC.

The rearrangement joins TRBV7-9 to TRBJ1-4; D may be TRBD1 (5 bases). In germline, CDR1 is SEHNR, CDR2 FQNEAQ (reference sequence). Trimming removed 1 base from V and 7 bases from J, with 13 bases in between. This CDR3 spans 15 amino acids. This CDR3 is CASSLEWGPAEKLFF. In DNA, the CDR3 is TGTGCCAGCAGCTTAGAATGGGGCCCGGCTGAAAAACTGTTTTTT.

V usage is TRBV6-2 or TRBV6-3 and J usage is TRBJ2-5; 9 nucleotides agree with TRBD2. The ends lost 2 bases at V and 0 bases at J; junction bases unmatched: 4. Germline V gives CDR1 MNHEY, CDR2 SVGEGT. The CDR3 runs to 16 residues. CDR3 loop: CASSYDPSGDQETQYF. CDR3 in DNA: TGTGCCAGCAGTTACGATCCTAGCGGGGACCAAGAGACCCAGTACTTC.

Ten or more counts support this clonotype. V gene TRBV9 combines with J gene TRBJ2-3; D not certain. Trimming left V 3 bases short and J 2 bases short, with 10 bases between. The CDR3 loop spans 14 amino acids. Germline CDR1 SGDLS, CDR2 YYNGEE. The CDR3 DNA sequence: TGTGCCAGCAGCGGTGGGCTCCTCACAGATACGCAGTATTTT. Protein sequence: CASSGGLLTDTQYF.